A single sample gave rise to the 6 T cell receptor beta chains below, sequenced in a study of blood T cells in healthy people across ages. A J-beta primer mix and a sample-barcoded 5' primer were used in a second PCR of about 7 to 11 cycles. TCRdb ran MiXCR on the 5' RACE reads and lists one entry per CDR3 protein. The repertoire includes some 920,000 distinct CDR3 sequences, roughly half of them detected once, and 20% to 25% sits in the top ten. The sample comprised blood. These receptors were taken from a woman in her fifties or sixties in good health.

V is TRBV29-1 and J is TRBJ2-2; no clear D gene. The CDR3 is 15 amino acids. Germline V CDR1 and CDR2: SQVTM, ANQGSEA. Trimming cost V 4 bases and J 4 bases, with 16 bases left between them. The CDR3 sequence: CSVGSGDAVTGELFF. CDR3 in DNA: TGCAGCGTTGGGTCGGGTGATGCGGTCACCGGGGAGCTGTTTTTT.

The V gene is TRBV28, the J gene TRBJ2-2; D perhaps matches TRBD1 (5 bases). The CDR3 is made up of 14 amino acids. The germline CDR1 and CDR2 sequences are MDHEN and SYDVKM. V was cut by 7 bases and J by 6 bases, with 15 bases left in between. The CDR3 reads CASNVHPGSGELFF. CDR3 sequence (DNA): TGTGCCAGCAATGTCCATCCAGGGTCCGGGGAGCTGTTTTTT.

About this clonotype itself: This clone may be a read error of a much larger clone one base away. This chain uses TRBV6-1 with TRBJ2-1; 10 nucleotides match TRBD2. The CDR3 is 17 residues long. Trimming cost V 5 bases and J 2 bases; bases outside gene matches: 9. Per germline, CDR1 MNHNS and CDR2 SASEGT. The CDR3 here is CASSPSTSGMPYNEQFF. The CDR3 bases are TGTGCCAGCAGTCCCTCTACTAGCGGGATGCCCTACAATGAGCAGTTCTTC.

The V gene is TRBV29-1, the J gene TRBJ2-1, with 13 bases identical to TRBD2. V was clipped by 4 bases and J by 6 bases; unmatched bases: 9. This CDR3 spans 16 amino acids. CDR1 SQVTM and CDR2 ANQGSEA come from the germline V gene. As DNA, the CDR3 is TGCAGCGTTGCCAGCTCAGGACTAGCGGGAGTCAATGAGCAGTTCTTC. This gives the protein CSVASSGLAGVNEQFF.

V usage is TRBV12-3 or TRBV12-4 and J usage is TRBJ2-3; 8 bases map to TRBD2. The CDR3 totals 14 residues. J gave up 6 bases and V 6 bases, and 8 bases lay outside the gene matches. CDR3: CASRPGLGVDTQYF. CDR3 nucleotides: TGTGCCAGCAGACCGGGACTAGGTGTGGATACGCAGTATTTT.

The chain employs TRBV7-9 and TRBJ1-1; a weak D match, TRBD1 (6 bases). Germline V gene data show CDR1 as SEHNR and CDR2 as FQNEAQ (reference sequence). The length of the CDR3 is 13 residues. Trimming pared 8 bases from V and 2 bases from J, leaving 12 bases between. The CDR3 region has the DNA TGTGCCAGCCGGGACACGAAAAACACTGAAGCTTTCTTT. Amino acids: CASRDTKNTEAFF.